This T cell receptor beta chain was profiled in a study of T-cell reconstitution after alpha-beta-depleted transplantation in children. Study-wide points: Fresh T-cell production supplied most of the T-cell counts and diversity seen one year after transplant. In some patients, recipient T cells and intrathymic progenitors surviving conditioning explained high day-60 diversity. Approximately two months post-transplant, alpha-beta T cells reportedly originated from several hundred expanded graft clones.

This CDR3 is built from 14 residues. V gave up 4 bases and J gave up 8 bases, with 18 bases separating them. Germline lookup yields CDR1 DFQATT and CDR2 SNEGSKA (reference sequence). TCRbeta library construction was performed incorporating unique molecular identifiers. TCRdb recomputed calls from the PCR reads with MiXCR, one row per CDR3 protein. The repertoire holds 200,000 to 250,000 distinct CDR3 sequences, with roughly 23% as singletons. As concerns this clonotype: The target antigen is unknown.

The source was PBMCs, collected before TCRalphabeta/CD19-depleted stem cell transplant. This sequence joins TRBV20-1 and TRBJ2-1; weak D call: TRBD2 (5 bases). This clonotype originated in a girl aged 2-10 years with Fanconi anemia, due to receive a stem cell transplant. The CDR3 bases are TGCAGTGCTAAGACATCTTCCATACTAGATGAGCAGTTCTTC. Its protein product is CSAKTSSILDEQFF.